This is a list of T cell receptor beta chains from one sample in a study of radiation and T cells in renal cell carcinoma. Using immunoSEQ multiplex PCR, the repertoire was profiled, and TCRdb retains in-frame clones only, with some absent. The repertoire holds 100,000 to 150,000 clones, around 80% seen once, with 5.8% in the top ten. The specimen was blood, collected from a patient whose treatment included radiotherapy and nephrectomy. Receptor source: a middle-aged man with renal cell carcinoma. CDR3s include the opening cysteine and the closing phenylalanine or tryptophan. A D gene is named only where the DNA matches it firmly. Some rows mark clone size as missing; the rest say once, few, many or name a class of expanded clone.

j_call: TRBJ2-1
v_call: TRBV6-1
d_call: TRBD2
clone_size: NA
cdr3_aa: CASSEASGVAYNEQFF
cdr3_nt: TGTGCCAGCAGTGAAGCTAGCGGGGTAGCCTACAATGAGCAGTTCTTC

j_call: TRBJ1-1
v_call: TRBV7-3
d_call: NA
clone_size: NA
cdr3_aa: CASSPDTRGGGLLAQAFF
cdr3_nt: TGTGCCAGCAGCCCCGATACCCGGGGCGGGGGTTTGCTAGCCCAAGCTTTCTTT

j_call: TRBJ2-3
v_call: TRBV4-1
d_call: TRBD2
clone_size: NA
cdr3_aa: CASSPGRGGTDTQYF
cdr3_nt: TGCGCCAGCAGCCCCGGACGGGGAGGGACAGATACGCAGTATTTT

j_call: TRBJ2-2
v_call: TRBV9
d_call: NA
clone_size: NA
cdr3_aa: CASCSGVGGPNTGELFF
cdr3_nt: TGTGCCAGTTGCTCGGGTGTCGGGGGGCCGAACACCGGGGAGCTGTTTTTT

j_call: TRBJ1-2
v_call: TRBV30
d_call: NA
clone_size: few
cdr3_aa: CAWRRGGYTF
cdr3_nt: TGTGCCTGGAGGCGGGGTGGCTACACCTTC

j_call: TRBJ2-7
v_call: TRBV2
d_call: TRBD2
clone_size: NA
cdr3_aa: CASSEARREYTYEQYF
cdr3_nt: TGTGCCAGCAGTGAAGCGCGGCGGGAGTACACCTACGAGCAGTACTTC

j_call: TRBJ2-5
v_call: TRBV6-6
d_call: TRBD1
clone_size: NA
cdr3_aa: CASSQAGTGKAQYF
cdr3_nt: TGTGCCAGCAGCCAGGCTGGGACAGGGAAGGCCCAGTACTTC

j_call: TRBJ2-5
v_call: TRBV12-2
d_call: NA
clone_size: NA
cdr3_aa: CASRFSGRVGTQYF
cdr3_nt: TGTGCAAGTCGCTTTAGCGGTAGGGTTGGGACCCAGTACTTC

j_call: TRBJ1-4
v_call: TRBV6-5
d_call: NA
clone_size: NA
cdr3_aa: CASSYQRDPTNEKLFF
cdr3_nt: TGTGCCAGCAGTTATCAAAGGGATCCAACTAATGAAAAACTGTTTTTT

j_call: TRBJ2-3
v_call: TRBV7-8
d_call: NA
clone_size: NA
cdr3_aa: CASSPPMVRGTDTQYF
cdr3_nt: TGTGCCAGCAGCCCCCCCATGGTCCGTGGCACAGATACGCAGTATTTT

j_call: TRBJ2-7
v_call: TRBV5-1
d_call: NA
clone_size: NA
cdr3_aa: CASSSRGVGAYEQYF
cdr3_nt: TGCGCCAGCAGCTCCCGGGGCGTCGGCGCCTACGAGCAGTACTTC